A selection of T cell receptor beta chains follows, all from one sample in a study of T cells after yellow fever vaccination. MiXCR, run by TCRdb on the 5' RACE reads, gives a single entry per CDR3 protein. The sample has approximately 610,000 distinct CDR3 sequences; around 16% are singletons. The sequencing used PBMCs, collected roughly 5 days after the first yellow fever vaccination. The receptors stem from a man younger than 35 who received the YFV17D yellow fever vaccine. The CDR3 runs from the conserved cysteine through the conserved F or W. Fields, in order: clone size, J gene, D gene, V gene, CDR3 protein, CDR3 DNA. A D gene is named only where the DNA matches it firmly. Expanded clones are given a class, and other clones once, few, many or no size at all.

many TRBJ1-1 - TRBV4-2 CASSGFGMENTEAFF TGTGCCAGCAGCGGCTTCGGGATGGAGAACACTGAAGCTTTCTTT
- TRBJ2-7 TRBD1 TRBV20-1 CSAQPPTGGLREQYF TGCAGTGCCCAACCCCCGACAGGGGGCTTACGCGAGCAGTACTTC
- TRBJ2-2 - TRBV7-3 CASSPRGARDGELFF TGTGCCAGCAGCCCAAGGGGGGCGCGGGACGGGGAGCTGTTTTTT
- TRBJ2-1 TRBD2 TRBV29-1 CSVGPGLEAQFF TGCAGCGTTGGACCGGGACTAGAGGCTCAGTTCTTC
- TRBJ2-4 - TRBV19 CASSKFKNIQYF TGTGCCAGTAGTAAGTTCAAAAACATTCAGTACTTC
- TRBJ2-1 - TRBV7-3 CASSLTWGFHEQFF TGTGCCAGCAGCTTAACCTGGGGATTCCATGAGCAGTTCTTC
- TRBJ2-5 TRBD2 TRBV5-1 CASIPSGSETQYF TGCGCCAGCATTCCTAGCGGGTCGGAGACCCAGTACTTC
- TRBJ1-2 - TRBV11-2 CASSPSHEGVGSNYGYTF TGTGCCAGCAGCCCTTCGCACGAGGGGGTTGGTAGTAACTATGGCTACACCTTC
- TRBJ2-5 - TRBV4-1 CASSQRDQDRTETQYF TGCGCCAGCAGCCAAAGGGACCAGGACCGAACGGAGACCCAGTACTTC
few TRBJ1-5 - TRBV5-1 CASSLGGLGSNQPQHF TGCGCCAGCAGCTTGGGAGGACTCGGGAGCAATCAGCCCCAGCATTTT
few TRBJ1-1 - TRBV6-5 CASSYRGRIGGTEAFF TGTGCCAGCAGTTACAGGGGAAGGATTGGGGGCACTGAAGCTTTCTTT
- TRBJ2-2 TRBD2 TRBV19 CASSMGGSLRTGELFF TGTGCCAGTAGTATGGGAGGGTCCCTACGGACCGGGGAGCTGTTTTTT